A selection of T cell receptor beta chains follows, all from one sample in a study of OX40 agonist ivuxolimab in advanced cancers. Profiling relied on immunoSEQ multiplex PCR, and the TCRdb table lists in-frame clones only, not all of them. The data hold approximately 38,000 clones, with roughly 84% observed a single time. The sample was CD4+ or CD8+ T cells sorted from blood, taken in a trial of the OX40 agonist ivuxolimab. The receptors shown here come from an adult with an advanced solid tumor such as melanoma, head and neck, liver or kidney cancer. The CDR3 runs from the conserved cysteine through the conserved F or W. D genes are given only for firm matches. Size is stated for part of the rows, as once, few or many counts, or as a class when the clone is expanded.

TRBJ2-1	NA	TRBV7-3	NA	TGTGCCAGCAGCTTAGGGCCGGGGAGCTCCTACAATGAGCAGTTCTTC	CASSLGPGSSYNEQFF
TRBJ1-1	NA	TRBV5-4	NA	TGTGCCAGCTCCCCCGATGACACTGAAGCTTTCTTT	CASSPDDTEAFF
TRBJ1-3	NA	TRBV4-3	NA	TGCGCCAGCAGCCAAGAGTTGACATCCTCTGGAAACACCATATATTTT	CASSQELTSSGNTIYF
TRBJ2-7	NA	TRBV28	NA	TGTGCCAGCAGTCCTTCAGAACGGACAGCTAAATACTACGAGCAGTACTTC	CASSPSERTAKYYEQYF
TRBJ2-3	NA	TRBV5-1	TRBD2	TGCGCCAGCAGCTTCACTAGCGGGACTAGCACAGATACGCAGTATTTT	CASSFTSGTSTDTQYF
TRBJ2-7	NA	TRBV27	NA	TGTGCCAGCGGGGACTCGTCCTACGAGCAGTACTTC	CASGDSSYEQYF
TRBJ2-7	NA	TRBV19	TRBD1	TGTGCCAGTGGTAACAGGGGGAACTACGAGCAGTACTTC	CASGNRGNYEQYF
TRBJ2-1	once	TRBV28	TRBD2	TGTGCCAGCAGTTTAGGGGCGGGAGCGGCTGTTAGTGATGAGCAGTTCTTC	CASSLGAGAAVSDEQFF
TRBJ2-3	NA	TRBV7-2	TRBD2	TGTGCCAGCAGCTTACCCCCGCTAGCGGGGGGTTTGGATACGCAGTATTTT	CASSLPPLAGGLDTQYF
TRBJ1-2	NA	TRBV6-1	NA	TGTGCCAGCAGTGACAGGGCTGGCTACACCTTC	CASSDRAGYTF
TRBJ2-3	NA	TRBV5-6	NA	TGTGCCAGCAGCTTGGTACTAGGGGGGCCAGATACGCAGTATTTT	CASSLVLGGPDTQYF
TRBJ1-5	NA	TRBV27	NA	TGTGCCAGCAGTTTAGCGACAGACCAGCCCCAGCATTTT	CASSLATDQPQHF
TRBJ1-5	NA	TRBV4-1	TRBD1	TGCGCCAGCAGCCAAACAGGGGATGCCAATCAGCCCCAGCATTTT	CASSQTGDANQPQHF
TRBJ2-3	NA	TRBV7-8	NA	TGTGCCAGCAGCCCTCCAGGGGGCACAGATACGCAGTATTTT	CASSPPGGTDTQYF
TRBJ1-1	NA	TRBV5-1	TRBD1	TGCGCCAGCAGCTCCGACAGGGGGGGAATGAACACTGAAGCTTTCTTT	CASSSDRGGMNTEAFF
TRBJ2-7	NA	TRBV2	TRBD2	TGTGCCAGCAGTAAGACTAGGCGGGAGAGGGACGAGCAGTACTTC	CASSKTRRERDEQYF
TRBJ2-3	NA	TRBV27	NA	TGTGCCAGCAGTTTAATGGCGGCAGGATCCACAGATACGCAGTATTTT	CASSLMAAGSTDTQYF
TRBJ1-1	NA	TRBV19	NA	TGTGCCAGTAGTACTGGGACATTAAACACTGAAGCTTTCTTT	CASSTGTLNTEAFF
TRBJ1-2	NA	TRBV7-9	TRBD1	TGTGCCAGCAGCTTAGAAAACAGGGGCTATGGCTACACCTTC	CASSLENRGYGYTF
TRBJ2-7	once	TRBV7-9	TRBD1	TGTGCCAGCAGCAGACAGGGGACCAGCTCCTACGAGCAGTACTTC	CASSRQGTSSYEQYF
TRBJ2-7	NA	TRBV2	NA	TGTGCCAGCAACAGGGGGGGGCGCGAGCAGTACTTC	CASNRGGREQYF
TRBJ2-1	NA	TRBV6-1	TRBD2	TGTGCCAGCAGTGACGGGAGGGTCGTGAACAATGAGCAGTTCTTC	CASSDGRVVNNEQFF
TRBJ1-4	NA	TRBV5-6	TRBD1	TGTGCCAGCCAAAGACAGGGCGCAACTAATGAAAAACTGTTTTTT	CASQRQGATNEKLFF
TRBJ2-1	few	TRBV19	NA	TGTGCCAGTATCCTTGGCAATGAGCAGTTCTTC	CASILGNEQFF
TRBJ2-7	NA	TRBV7-9	NA	TGTGCCAGCAGCTACGGGACGTCTGCCCTCGAGCAGTACTTC	CASSYGTSALEQYF
TRBJ1-5	once	TRBV10-1	NA	TGCGCCAGCAGTCCGTCGTTCCCCCCTGGAAATCAGCCCCAGCATTTT	CASSPSFPPGNQPQHF
TRBJ1-1	NA	TRBV10-1	TRBD1	TGCGCCAGCAGTGAGACCCGGGACAGGGGAAATATAAACACCACTCTGAACACTGAAGCTTTCTTT	CASSETRDRGNINTTLNTEAFF
TRBJ2-7	NA	TRBV14	NA	TGTGCCAGCAGCCAAGGTGCGGGTGGGAACTCCTACGAGCAGTACTTC	CASSQGAGGNSYEQYF
TRBJ2-3	NA	TRBV28	NA	TGTGCCAGCACCATGACAGGTACACGAGATACGCAGTATTTT	CASTMTGTRDTQYF
TRBJ2-3	once	TRBV7-9	NA	TGTGCCAGCAGCTTAGCCGCAGATACGCAGTATTTT	CASSLAADTQYF
TRBJ1-5	NA	TRBV4-1	NA	TGCGCCAGCAGCCAAGCCCCGGCCGCCGGGGATGGCGGGGAAACCCAGCATTTT	CASSQAPAAGDGGETQHF
TRBJ2-5	NA	TRBV6-1	NA	TGTGCCAGCAGTCCAGGGGAAGATGGGACCCAGTACTTC	CASSPGEDGTQYF
TRBJ2-5	NA	TRBV9	TRBD2	TGTGCCAGCAGCGTAGGGACTAGCGTACCCGGAGGCCAAGAGACCCAGTACTTC	CASSVGTSVPGGQETQYF
TRBJ1-6	medium-sized	TRBV19	NA	TGTGCCAGTAGTCTCGGGAATGGTTCACCCCTCCACTTT	CASSLGNGSPLHF
TRBJ2-1	NA	TRBV13	TRBD2	TGTGCCAGCCTACTAGCGGGTCACGGTGAGCAGTTCTTC	CASLLAGHGEQFF
TRBJ1-5	NA	TRBV27	NA	TGTGCCAGCAGTTTATCAGGAGGGTTAAATCAGCCCCAGCATTTT	CASSLSGGLNQPQHF
TRBJ2-5	few	TRBV14	NA	TGTGCCAGCAGCCCCTTGGGGGGCACTTTTGAGACCCAGTACTTC	CASSPLGGTFETQYF
TRBJ1-4	NA	TRBV6-5	TRBD1	TGTGCCAGCAAGGACAGGGAGGCAACTAATGAAAAACTGTTTTTT	CASKDREATNEKLFF
TRBJ2-2	once	TRBV7-9	TRBD2	TGTGCCAGCAGCTTTTGGCTAGCGGGAGTTAACAACCACCCCGGGGAGCTGTTTTTT	CASSFWLAGVNNHPGELFF
TRBJ2-7	NA	TRBV19	NA	TGTGCCAGTAGTTCCGGGACTGCTTACGAGCAGTACTTC	CASSSGTAYEQYF
TRBJ2-5	NA	TRBV5-4	NA	TGTGCCAGCAGCTCGGGATCCGGGGCCACCGGGGCCCAGTACTTC	CASSSGSGATGAQYF
TRBJ2-7	few	TRBV4-1	TRBD1	TGCGCCAGCAGCCTCGGACAGGGCGTTCTCGCCGAGCAGTACTTC	CASSLGQGVLAEQYF
TRBJ1-4	NA	TRBV4-3	TRBD1	TGCGCCAGCAGCCAAAGACAGGGCGGGTTCAATCCGGCTGAAAAACTGTTTTTT	CASSQRQGGFNPAEKLFF
TRBJ1-1	NA	TRBV27	TRBD1	TGTGCCAGCAGTTCAAAGGGGACAGGGGGCGCAGGGAACACTGAAGCTTTCTTT	CASSSKGTGGAGNTEAFF
TRBJ1-5	NA	TRBV27	TRBD1	TGTGCCAGCAGTTTAGGACAGGGCGCTCAGCCCCAGCATTTT	CASSLGQGAQPQHF